This T cell receptor beta chain was retrieved from a study of OX40 agonist ivuxolimab in advanced cancers. Overall study: Patients received the agonistic anti-OX40 (CD134) antibody ivuxolimab. Study-level findings and limits: In a subset of nonresponders, normalized T-cell clonal expansion was also low. Researchers did not determine the expanded peripheral T cells' antigen specificity.

As to this clone: Its specificity is not known.

Sequencing used immunoSEQ multiplex PCR; TCRdb keeps in-frame clones, though not all of them. In the table there are fewer than 70,000 clones, approximately 82% of which are singletons. This CDR3 has 13 amino acids. From germline, CDR1 is GTSNPN and CDR2 SVGIG (reference sequence). The V end lost 3 bases, the J end lost 0 bases, and 6 bases lay between the germline ends. The sampling schedule covered blood at baseline, cycle 4 day 1, and cycle 7 day 1. This sequence was found in an adult with an advanced solid tumor such as melanoma, head and neck, liver or kidney cancer. The rearrangement links TRBV30 to TRBJ1-3; D remains unclear. The sequencing used CD4+ or CD8+ T cells sorted from blood, collected in a trial of the OX40 agonist ivuxolimab. As DNA, the CDR3 is TGTGCCTGGAGACATGCCTCTGGAAACACCATATATTTT. Amino acids: CAWRHASGNTIYF.